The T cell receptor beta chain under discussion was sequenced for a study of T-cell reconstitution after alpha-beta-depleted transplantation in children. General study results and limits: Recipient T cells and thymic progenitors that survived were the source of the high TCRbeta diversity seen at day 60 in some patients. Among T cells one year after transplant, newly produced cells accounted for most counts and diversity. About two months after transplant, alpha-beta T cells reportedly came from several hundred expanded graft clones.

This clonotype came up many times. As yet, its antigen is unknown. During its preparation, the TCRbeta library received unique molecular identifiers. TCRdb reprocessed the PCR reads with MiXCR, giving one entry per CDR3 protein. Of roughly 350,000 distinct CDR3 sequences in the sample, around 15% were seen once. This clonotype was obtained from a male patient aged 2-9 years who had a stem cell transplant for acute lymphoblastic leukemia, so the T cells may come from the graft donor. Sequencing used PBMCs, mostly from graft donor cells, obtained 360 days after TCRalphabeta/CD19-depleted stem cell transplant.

In DNA, the CDR3 is TGCAGTGCTAGAGGGGGGGGTAATTCACCCCTCCACTTT. Translation: CSARGGGNSPLHF. The genes are TRBV20-1 and TRBJ1-6; a possible D gene is TRBD1 (5 bases). V lost 1 base and J 6 bases, leaving 7 bases between the germline ends. This CDR3 has 13 amino acids. Germline V gene data show CDR1 as DFQATT and CDR2 as SNEGSKA (reference sequence).